This TCR beta chain was identified in a study of T cell changes during pregnancy in multiple sclerosis. Germline V gene lookup returns CDR1 SGHNT and CDR2 YYREEE (reference sequence). The CDR3 runs 13 residues. With 3 bases removed from V and 9 bases from J, the gap between germline ends came to 10 bases. Some clones are missing from TCRdb's copy, which holds only in-frame ones; the method was immunoSEQ multiplex PCR. The sample lists 20,000 or so clones, over 80% occurring once. This sample comprised CD8+ T cells from peripheral blood mononuclear cells, obtained in the third trimester of pregnancy. The chain employs TRBV5-4 and TRBJ1-6; D ambiguous. The clonotype was recovered from a female donor in good health, enrolled as a control in a pregnancy study. The CDR3 DNA sequence: TGTGCCAGCAGCTCGGGCGAGGGTTCACCCCTCCACTTT. It codes for CASSSGEGSPLHF.